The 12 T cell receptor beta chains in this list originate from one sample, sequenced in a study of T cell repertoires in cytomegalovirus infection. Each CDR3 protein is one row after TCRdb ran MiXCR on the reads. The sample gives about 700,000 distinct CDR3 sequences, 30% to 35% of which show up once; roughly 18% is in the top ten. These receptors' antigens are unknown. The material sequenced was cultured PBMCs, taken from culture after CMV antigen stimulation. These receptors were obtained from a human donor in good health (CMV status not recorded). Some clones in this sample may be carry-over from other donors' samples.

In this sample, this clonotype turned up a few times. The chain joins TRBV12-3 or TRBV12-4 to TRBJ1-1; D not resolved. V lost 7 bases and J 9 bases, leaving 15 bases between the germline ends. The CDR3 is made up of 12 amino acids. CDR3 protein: CASNRGPEKAFF. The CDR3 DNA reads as TGTGCCAGCAACAGAGGGCCGGAAAAAGCTTTCTTT.

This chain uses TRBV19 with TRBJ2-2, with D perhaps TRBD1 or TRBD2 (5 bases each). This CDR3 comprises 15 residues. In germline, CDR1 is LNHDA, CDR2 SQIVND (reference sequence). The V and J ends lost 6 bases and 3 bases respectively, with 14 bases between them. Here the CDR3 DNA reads TGTGCCAGTAGCCTTTTACTGGGGGACACCGGGGAGCTGTTTTTT. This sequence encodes CASSLLLGDTGELFF.

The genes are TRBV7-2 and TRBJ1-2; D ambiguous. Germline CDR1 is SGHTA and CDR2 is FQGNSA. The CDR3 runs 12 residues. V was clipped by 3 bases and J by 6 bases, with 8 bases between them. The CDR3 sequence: CASSFYLDGYTF. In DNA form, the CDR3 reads TGTGCCAGCAGCTTCTATCTTGATGGCTACACCTTC.

The CDR3 nucleotides are TGTGCCAGCAGACGTGACGGGGGCTACACCTTC. Protein: CASRRDGGYTF. The V call is TRBV6-5, the J call TRBJ1-2, with unresolved D. CDR3 length equals 11 residues. Trimming removed 6 bases from V and 8 bases from J, with 10 bases in between. CDR1 and CDR2 from the germline V gene are MNHEY and SVGAGI.

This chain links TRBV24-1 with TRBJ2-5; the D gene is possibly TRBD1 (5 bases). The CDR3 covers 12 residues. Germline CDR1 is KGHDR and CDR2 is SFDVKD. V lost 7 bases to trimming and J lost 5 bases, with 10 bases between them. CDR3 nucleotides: TGTGCCACCAGCCTGGACAAGGAGACCCAGTACTTC. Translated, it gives CATSLDKETQYF.

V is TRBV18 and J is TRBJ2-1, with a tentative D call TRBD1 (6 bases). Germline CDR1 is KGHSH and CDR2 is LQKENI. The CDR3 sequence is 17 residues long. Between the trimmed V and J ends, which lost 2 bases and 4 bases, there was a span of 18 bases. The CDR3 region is CASSPRLSRGSYNEQFF. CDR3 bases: TGTGCCAGCTCACCAAGATTGTCCAGGGGATCGTACAATGAGCAGTTCTTC.

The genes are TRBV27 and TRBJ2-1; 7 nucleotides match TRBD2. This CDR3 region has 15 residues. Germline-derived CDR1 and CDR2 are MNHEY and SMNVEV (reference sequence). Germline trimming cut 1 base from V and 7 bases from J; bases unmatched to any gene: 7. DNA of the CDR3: TGTGCCAGCAGTTTATGGGGCGGGAGTGCTAATGAGCAGTTCTTC. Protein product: CASSLWGGSANEQFF.

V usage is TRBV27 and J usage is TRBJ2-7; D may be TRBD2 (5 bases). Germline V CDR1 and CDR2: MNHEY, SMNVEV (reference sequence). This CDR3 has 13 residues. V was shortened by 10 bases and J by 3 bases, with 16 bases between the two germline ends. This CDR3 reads CAKGLEVIYEQYF. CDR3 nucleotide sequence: TGTGCCAAGGGCTTGGAGGTCATCTACGAGCAGTACTTC.

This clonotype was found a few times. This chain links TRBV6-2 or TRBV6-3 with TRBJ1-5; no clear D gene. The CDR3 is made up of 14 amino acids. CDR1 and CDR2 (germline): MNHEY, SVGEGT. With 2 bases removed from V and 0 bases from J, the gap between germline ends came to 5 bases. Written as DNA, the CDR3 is TGTGCCAGCAGTTACCTAAGTAGCAATCAGCCCCAGCATTTT. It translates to CASSYLSSNQPQHF.

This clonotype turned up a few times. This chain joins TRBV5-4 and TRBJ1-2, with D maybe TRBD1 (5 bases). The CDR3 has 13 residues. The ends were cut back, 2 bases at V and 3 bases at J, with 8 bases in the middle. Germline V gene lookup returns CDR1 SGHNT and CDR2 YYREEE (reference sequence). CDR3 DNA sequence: TGTGCCAGCAGCTTCGGACACGACTATGGCTACACCTTC. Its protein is CASSFGHDYGYTF.

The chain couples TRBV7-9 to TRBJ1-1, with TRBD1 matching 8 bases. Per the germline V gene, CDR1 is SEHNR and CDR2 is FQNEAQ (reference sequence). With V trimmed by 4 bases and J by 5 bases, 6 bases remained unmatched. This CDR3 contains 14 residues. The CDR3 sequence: CASSSDRGWTEAFF. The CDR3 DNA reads TGTGCCAGCAGCTCCGACAGGGGCTGGACTGAAGCTTTCTTT.

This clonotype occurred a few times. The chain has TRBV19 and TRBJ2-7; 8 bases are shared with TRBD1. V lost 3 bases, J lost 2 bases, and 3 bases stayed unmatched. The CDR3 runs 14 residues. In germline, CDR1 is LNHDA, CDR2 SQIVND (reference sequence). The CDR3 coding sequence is TGTGCCAGTAGTATGCAGACAGGGGCCTACGAGCAGTACTTC. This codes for CASSMQTGAYEQYF.